This T cell receptor (beta chain) was recorded in a study of blood T cell repertoires in COVID-19. As for the study in general: Acute and convalescent COVID-19 specimens originated in the United States, Italy and Spain.

In the original workflow: Reference gene primers were amplified, and this amplification served to estimate nucleated cell counts. Clones were sequenced by immunoSEQ multiplex PCR, and TCRdb holds only the in-frame ones, with some missing. V and J calls plus clone size are reproduced from that table; the DNA served to infer D and trimming. This table holds approximately 80,000 clones, about 91% found once. Germline CDR1 reads KGHSH; CDR2 reads LQKENI. The CDR3 is made up of 16 amino acids. V dropped 2 bases and J dropped 4; count of bases not matched to a gene: 9. Sample: peripheral blood. The J gene is TRBJ1-2, the V gene TRBV18; 8 bases are a match to TRBD1. The TCR sequence derives from a woman aged 80 or over with acute or convalescent COVID-19. This CDR3 reads CASSPASGQGGYGYTF. For the CDR3, the DNA is TGTGCCAGCTCACCAGCCTCCGGACAGGGAGGCTATGGCTACACCTTC.